The T cell receptor (beta chain) described here comes from a study of cytomegalovirus exposure and HLA in healthy donors. General observations from the study: Across donors, most TCRs were seen rarely, yet some public ones were widespread. Reportedly, fewer N-insertions than the roughly 700-donor mean appeared in an Asian-associated ancestry cluster in a later analysis. Among the sequence variants, a highly shared cluster was likely an artifact of sequencing.

With 60 Vbeta and 13 Jbeta primers, the PCR was carried out. The protocol was immunoSEQ multiplex PCR, while the TCRdb copy is restricted to in-frame clones and leaves out a portion. The sample lists 200,000 to 250,000 clones, 60% to 85% occurring once. Remarks on this clone: The antigen remains undetermined.

Germline V gene data show CDR1 as SGHVS and CDR2 as FQNEAQ. V trimming: 5 bases; J trimming: 9 bases; junction bases outside the gene matches: 8. This CDR3 spans 15 amino acids. The sample taken for sequencing was PBMCs. This clonotype originated in a man aged 40-49 years in good health and CMV-seronegative. The V gene is TRBV7-8, the J gene TRBJ2-1, with 12 bases identical to TRBD2. DNA for the CDR3: TGTGCCAGCAGCCCAGGACTAGCGGGGATGAGTGAGCAGTTCTTC. This translates into CASSPGLAGMSEQFF. Full variable domain (missing parts from reference TRBV7-8 and TRBJ2-1): GAGVSQSPRYKVAKRGQDVALRCDPISGHVSLFWYQQALGQGPEFLTYFQNEAQLDKSGLPSDRFFAERPEGSVSTLKIQRTQQEDSAVYLCASSPGLAGMSEQFFGPGTRLTVL.